This T cell receptor beta chain was profiled in a study of identical twins. Everyone who gave samples was a healthy Caucasian. TCRdb processed the 5' RACE reads anew with MiXCR; each CDR3 protein has one entry. The data contain over 600,000 distinct CDR3 sequences, 21% of them singletons. For this clonotype: One junction end disagrees with the germline gene, perhaps due to a read error.

This CDR3 spans 11 amino acids. CDR1 is LGHNA, CDR2 YSLEER, per germline. A further study also used this sample, focusing on T cells expressing NK-cell markers.

This receptor was identified in a woman younger than 35 in good health. The sequencing sample was made of PBMCs. This chain joins TRBV4-3 and TRBJ2-1; possibly TRBD1 for D (6 bases). Here the CDR3 reads CASSQGAGAVF. The CDR3 DNA reads as TGCGCCAGCAGCCAGGGGGCGGGTGCGGTCTTC.